This T cell receptor beta chain emerged from a study of blood T cell repertoires in COVID-19. Study summary: Sources were T cells, B-cell-depleted T cells, or PBMCs; the material itself was cDNA or gDNA.

The CDR3 totals 15 residues. Germline CDR1 and CDR2: MNHEY and SVGAGI. Trimming removed 6 bases at V and 7 bases at J, with 19 bases between. Participants came from some 26 US areas, aged about 18 to 95 years. Assignments of participants to cohorts depended upon their own reported clinical history. How the authors handled the data: The authors estimated nucleated cell counts from reference gene primer amplification. This table comes from immunoSEQ multiplex PCR, and its TCRdb copy is limited to in-frame clones, with some not included. The V and J calls and clone size are taken from that table; D and trimming were inferred from the DNA. The table shows about 250,000 clones, with roughly 90% occurring only once.

The source material was PBMCs or T cells enriched from blood (not recorded which). The sequence came from a woman aged 25 to 39 with acute COVID-19. This chain connects TRBV6-5 to TRBJ2-1; possibly TRBD2 for D (6 bases). CDR3 coding DNA: TGTGCCAGCAGGTCCGGAGGGACCCCTGGTAATGAGCAGTTCTTC. This gives the protein CASRSGGTPGNEQFF.